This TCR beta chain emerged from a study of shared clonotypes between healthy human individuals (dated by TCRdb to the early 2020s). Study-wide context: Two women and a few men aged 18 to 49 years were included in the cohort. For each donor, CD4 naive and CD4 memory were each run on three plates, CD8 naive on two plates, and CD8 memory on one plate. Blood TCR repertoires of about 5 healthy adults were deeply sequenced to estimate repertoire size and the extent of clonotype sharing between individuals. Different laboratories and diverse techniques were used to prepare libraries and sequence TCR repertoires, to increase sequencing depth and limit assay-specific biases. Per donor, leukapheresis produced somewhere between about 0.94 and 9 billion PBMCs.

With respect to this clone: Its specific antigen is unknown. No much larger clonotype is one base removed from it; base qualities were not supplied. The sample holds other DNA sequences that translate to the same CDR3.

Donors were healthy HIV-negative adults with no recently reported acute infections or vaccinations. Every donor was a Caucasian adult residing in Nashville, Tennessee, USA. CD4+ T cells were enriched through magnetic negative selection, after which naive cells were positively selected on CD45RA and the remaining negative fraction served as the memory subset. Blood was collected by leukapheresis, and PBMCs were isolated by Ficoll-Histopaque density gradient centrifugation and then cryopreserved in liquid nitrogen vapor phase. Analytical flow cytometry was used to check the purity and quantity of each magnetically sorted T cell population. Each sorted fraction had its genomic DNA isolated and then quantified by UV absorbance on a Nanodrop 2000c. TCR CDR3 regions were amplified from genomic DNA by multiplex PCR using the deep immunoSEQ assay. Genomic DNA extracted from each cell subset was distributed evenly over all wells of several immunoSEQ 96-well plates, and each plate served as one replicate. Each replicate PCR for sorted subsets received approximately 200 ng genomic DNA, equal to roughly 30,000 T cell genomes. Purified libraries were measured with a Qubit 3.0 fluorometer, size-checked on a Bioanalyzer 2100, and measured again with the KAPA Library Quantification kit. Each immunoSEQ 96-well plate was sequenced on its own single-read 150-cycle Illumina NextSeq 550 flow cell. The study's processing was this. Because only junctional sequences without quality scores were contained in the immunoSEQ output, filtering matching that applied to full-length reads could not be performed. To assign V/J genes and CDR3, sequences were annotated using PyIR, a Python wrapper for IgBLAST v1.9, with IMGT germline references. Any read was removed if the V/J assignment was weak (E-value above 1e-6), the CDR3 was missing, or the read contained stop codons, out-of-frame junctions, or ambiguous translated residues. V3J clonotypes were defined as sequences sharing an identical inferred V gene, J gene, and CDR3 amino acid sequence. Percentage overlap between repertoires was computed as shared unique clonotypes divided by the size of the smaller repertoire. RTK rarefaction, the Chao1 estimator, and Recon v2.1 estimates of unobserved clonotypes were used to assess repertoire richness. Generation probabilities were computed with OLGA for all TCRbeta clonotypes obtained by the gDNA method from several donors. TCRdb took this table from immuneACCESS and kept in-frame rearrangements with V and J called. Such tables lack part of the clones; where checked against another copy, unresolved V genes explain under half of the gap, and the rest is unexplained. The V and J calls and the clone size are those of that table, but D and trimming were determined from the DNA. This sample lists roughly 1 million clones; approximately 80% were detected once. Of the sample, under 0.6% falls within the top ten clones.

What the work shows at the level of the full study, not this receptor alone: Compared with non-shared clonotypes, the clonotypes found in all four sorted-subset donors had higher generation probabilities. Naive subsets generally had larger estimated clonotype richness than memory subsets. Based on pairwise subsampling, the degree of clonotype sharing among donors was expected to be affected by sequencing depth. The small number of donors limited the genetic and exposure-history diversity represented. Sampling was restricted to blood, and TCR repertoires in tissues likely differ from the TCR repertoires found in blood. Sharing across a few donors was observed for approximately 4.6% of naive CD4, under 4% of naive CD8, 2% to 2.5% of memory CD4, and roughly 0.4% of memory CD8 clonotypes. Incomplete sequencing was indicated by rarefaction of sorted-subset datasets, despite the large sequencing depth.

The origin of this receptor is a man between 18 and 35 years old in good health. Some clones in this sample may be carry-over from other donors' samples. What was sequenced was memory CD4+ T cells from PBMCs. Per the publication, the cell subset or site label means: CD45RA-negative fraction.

The CDR3 here reads CAWSSDYGYTF. The sequenced DNA: TGTGCCTGGAGTAGCGACTATGGCTACACCTTC. The V and J genes are TRBV30 and TRBJ1-2; the D segment cannot be called with confidence. A distance of 4 bases separates the germline ends of V and J, which lose 2 bases and 3 bases respectively. Taken from cysteine to phenylalanine, the CDR3 has 11 residues. Only the CDR3 region is kept as DNA, spanning 33 bases read in frame from base 1. In the germline V gene (reference sequence), CDR1 corresponds to GTSNPN and CDR2 to SVGIG. The full variable domain, completed from the reference TRBV30 and TRBJ1-2 proteins outside the CDR3, reads SQTIHQWPATLVQPVGSPLSLECTVEGTSNPNLYWYRQAAGRGLQLLFYSVGIGQISSEVPQNLSASRPQDRQFILSSKKLLLSDSGFYLCAWSSDYGYTFGSGTRLTVV.